This T cell receptor beta chain was sequenced in a study of PD-1 blockade in classical Hodgkin lymphoma. Overall study results and limits: The CD4+ diversity rise by C4D1 was clearest in complete responders. Newly diagnosed and completely responding patients shared comparable baseline diversity.

This CDR3 region has 14 residues. V gave up 3 bases and J gave up 7 bases, with 12 bases separating them. CDR1 SNHLY and CDR2 FYNNEI come from the germline V gene. Assay used: immunoSEQ multiplex PCR; TCRdb lists only in-frame clones, some missing. The repertoire holds roughly 52,000 clones, approximately 89% seen once, with 6% to 7% in the top ten. Note on this clone: As yet, its antigen is unknown.

Documented time point: cycle 4 day 1 (C4D1), after less than 7 weeks of nivolumab. Brentuximab vedotin exposure varied among the patients, all of whom had relapsed after autologous stem cell transplantation. When best responses were assessed, they were complete response, partial response or progressive disease. The chain is built from TRBV2 and TRBJ1-4; D ambiguous. The sequences come from peripheral blood mononuclear cells (PBMCs), collected before the fourth cycle of nivolumab. This clonotype was obtained from a human donor with classical Hodgkin lymphoma. This CDR3 is CASSDLGRGEKLFF. CDR3 nucleotide sequence: TGTGCCAGCAGTGATTTGGGCCGAGGTGAAAAACTGTTTTTT.